This TCR beta chain was sequenced for a study of shared clonotypes between healthy human individuals. Study observations and caveats: Clonotype sharing levels among donors were expected to vary with sequencing depth. Generation of non-shared clonotypes was less probable than generation of clonotypes shared by all four donors. Naive CD4 clonotypes were shared across a handful of donors at roughly 5%.

Naive CD8 cells comprised CD45RO-negative, CCR7-positively selected cells, excluding terminally differentiated effector memory CD45RA+ cells. Trimming removed 1 base from V and 0 bases from J, with 10 bases in between. The CDR3 has 15 amino acids. CDR1 SGDLS and CDR2 YYNGEE come from the germline V gene. The assay was carried out at the deep level. Assay used: immunoSEQ multiplex PCR; TCRdb lists only in-frame clones, some missing. The sample contains nearly 2 million clones, about 95% of which appear only once. In regard to this clone: What it recognizes is unknown.

Material: naive CD8+ T cells sorted from blood. This chain links TRBV9 with TRBJ1-1; TRBD1 is a possible D gene (5 bases). The clonotype originates from a man aged 18 to 30 in good health. The CDR3 nucleotides are TGTGCCAGCAGCGTAACATCGGACATGAACACTGAAGCTTTCTTT. Translation: CASSVTSDMNTEAFF.